This TCR beta chain was found in a study of regulatory T cells in long-lasting Graves disease. This CDR3 has 13 amino acids. The V end was cut by 5 bases, the J end by 4 bases, with 14 bases between. Germline CDR1 is SQVTM and CDR2 is ANQGSEA. Time point here: newly diagnosed GD, antithyroid drugs for less than 3 months. The TCR library used RNA extracted from PBMCs. Building the TCR beta libraries relied on iRepertoire HTBI primers, and CDR3 regions underwent Arm-PCR. TCRdb reprocessed the multiplex PCR reads with MiXCR, giving one entry per CDR3 protein. The table records hundreds of thousands of distinct CDR3 sequences, about 11% of them present only once. These data were likewise used in another study, on T cells in Graves' hyperthyroidism and ophthalmopathy. That study adds: Diagnoses rested on clinical symptoms, serum thyroxine and TRAb, thyroid ultrasound and orbital computed tomography. Median prediction lead before ophthalmopathy onset was 6.5 months with the model.

This receptor was identified in a young woman with Graves disease. This chain joins TRBV29-1 and TRBJ1-2, with a tentative D call TRBD1 (5 bases). This material consisted of peripheral blood mononuclear cells (PBMCs), taken at new diagnosis, from a patient treated with antithyroid drugs. CDR3 sequence reads: CSVIRAETYGYTF. The CDR3 DNA follows: TGCAGCGTTATCAGGGCAGAGACCTATGGCTACACCTTC.